This T cell receptor beta chain was found in a study of T cells in tuberculosis. Looking at the study overall: Within 7 days of starting treatment, or before, PBMC were stored.

Sequencing used immunoSEQ multiplex PCR; TCRdb keeps in-frame clones, though not all of them. This sample has more than 35,000 clones, with roughly 94% found just once. Documented time point: new active TB diagnosis, blood taken before or within 7 days of starting treatment. This CDR3 spans 13 amino acids. V was pared by 2 bases and J by 6 bases, with 10 bases between. CDR1 is SGHDN, CDR2 FVKESK, per germline. The rearrangement uses TRBV14 and TRBJ1-2, with D perhaps matching TRBD1 (6 bases). The receptor was isolated from an adult with tuberculosis. Sequenced material: PBMCs, taken at tuberculosis diagnosis. CDR3 bases: TGTGCCAGCAGCCAACTGGACAGTGATGGCTACACCTTC. Its protein product is CASSQLDSDGYTF.